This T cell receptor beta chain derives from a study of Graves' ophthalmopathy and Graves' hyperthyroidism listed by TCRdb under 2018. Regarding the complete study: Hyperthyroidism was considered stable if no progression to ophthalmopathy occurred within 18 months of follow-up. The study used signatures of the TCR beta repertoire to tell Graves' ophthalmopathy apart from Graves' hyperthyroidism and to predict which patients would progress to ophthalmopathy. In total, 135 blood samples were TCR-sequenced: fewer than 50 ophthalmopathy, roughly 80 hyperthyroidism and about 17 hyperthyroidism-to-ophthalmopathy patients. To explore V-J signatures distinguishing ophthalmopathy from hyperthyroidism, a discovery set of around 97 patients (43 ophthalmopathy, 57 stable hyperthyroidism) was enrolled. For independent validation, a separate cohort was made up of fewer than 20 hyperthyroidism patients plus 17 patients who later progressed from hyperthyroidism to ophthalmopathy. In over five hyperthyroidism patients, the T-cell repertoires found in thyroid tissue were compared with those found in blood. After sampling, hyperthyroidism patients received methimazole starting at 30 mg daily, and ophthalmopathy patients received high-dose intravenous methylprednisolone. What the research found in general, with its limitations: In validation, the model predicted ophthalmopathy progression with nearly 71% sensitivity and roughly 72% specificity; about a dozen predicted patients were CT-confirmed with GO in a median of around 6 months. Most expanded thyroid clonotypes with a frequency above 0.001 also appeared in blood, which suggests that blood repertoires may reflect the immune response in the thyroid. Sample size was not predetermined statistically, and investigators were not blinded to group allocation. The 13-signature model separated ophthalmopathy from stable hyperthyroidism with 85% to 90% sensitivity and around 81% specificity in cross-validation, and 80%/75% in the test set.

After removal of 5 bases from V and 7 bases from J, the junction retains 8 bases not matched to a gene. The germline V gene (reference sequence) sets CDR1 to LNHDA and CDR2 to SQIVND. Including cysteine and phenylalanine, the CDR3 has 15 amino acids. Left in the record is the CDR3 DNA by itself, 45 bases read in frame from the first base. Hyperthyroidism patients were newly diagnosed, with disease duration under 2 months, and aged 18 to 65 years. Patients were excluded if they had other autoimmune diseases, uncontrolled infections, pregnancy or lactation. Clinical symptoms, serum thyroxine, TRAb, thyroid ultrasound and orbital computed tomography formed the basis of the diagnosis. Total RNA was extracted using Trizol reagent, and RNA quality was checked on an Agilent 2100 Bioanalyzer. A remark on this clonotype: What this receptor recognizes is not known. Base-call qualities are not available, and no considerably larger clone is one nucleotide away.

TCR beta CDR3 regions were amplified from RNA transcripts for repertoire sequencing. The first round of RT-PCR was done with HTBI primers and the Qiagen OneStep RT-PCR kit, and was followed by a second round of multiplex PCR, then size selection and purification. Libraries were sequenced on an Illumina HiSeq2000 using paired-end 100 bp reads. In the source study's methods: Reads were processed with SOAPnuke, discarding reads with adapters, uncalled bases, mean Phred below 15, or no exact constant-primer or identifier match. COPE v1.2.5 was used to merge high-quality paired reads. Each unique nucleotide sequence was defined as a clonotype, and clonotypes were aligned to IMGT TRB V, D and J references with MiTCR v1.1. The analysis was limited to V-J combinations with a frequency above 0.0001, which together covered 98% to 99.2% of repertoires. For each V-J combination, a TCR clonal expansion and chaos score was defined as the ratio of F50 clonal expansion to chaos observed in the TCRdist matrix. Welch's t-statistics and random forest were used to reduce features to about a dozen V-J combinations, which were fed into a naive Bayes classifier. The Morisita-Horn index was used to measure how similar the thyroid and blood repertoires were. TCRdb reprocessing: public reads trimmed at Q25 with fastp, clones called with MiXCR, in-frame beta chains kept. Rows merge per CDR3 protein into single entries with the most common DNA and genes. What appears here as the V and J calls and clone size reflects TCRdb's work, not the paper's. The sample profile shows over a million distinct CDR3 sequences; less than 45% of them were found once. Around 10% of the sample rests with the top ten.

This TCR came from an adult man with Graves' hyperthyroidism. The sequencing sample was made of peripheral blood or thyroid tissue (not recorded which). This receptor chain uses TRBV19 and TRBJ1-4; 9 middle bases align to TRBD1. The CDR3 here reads CASSPPGTGSEKLFF. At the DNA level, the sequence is TGTGCCAGTAGTCCCCCCGGGACAGGGAGTGAAAAACTGTTTTTT.